This T cell receptor (beta chain) came from a study of regulatory T cells in long-lasting Graves disease (dated by TCRdb to about 2021). Context from the whole study: Persistent Graves' disease meant more than 5 years of antithyroid drug treatment with TSH receptor autoantibodies that stayed positive. Peripheral blood TCR sequencing and RNA sequencing compared persistent Graves' disease patients with newly diagnosed Graves' disease patients. The study was registered as a clinical trial and conducted in China. A total of some 35 samples underwent TCR sequencing, from some 13 patients with persistent Graves' disease and 20 or so patients with newly diagnosed Graves' disease. On average, persistent Graves' disease patients in the clinical cohort had been on antithyroid drugs for approximately ten years. Study-wide findings and limitations: TRBV28, TRBJ1-2 and TRBJ2-5 were preferentially used in persistent disease, while TRBV20-1 and TRBJ2-1 were favored in newly diagnosed disease. Persistent patients shared more public clonotypes among themselves (fewer than 3,000) than newly diagnosed patients did (more than 850). Sequencing and analysis were restricted to the TCR beta chain. The authors noted that the small sample size was a limitation that may lower accuracy. Lower TCR Shannon entropy and fewer highly expanded clones were observed in persistent Graves' disease patients than in newly diagnosed patients, which suggested clonal expansion. Only peripheral blood was studied, because thyroid tissue, the primary lesion, was inaccessible.

Libraries were built with multiplex PCR. This sample was sequenced with an Illumina HiSeq 4000. To build TCR beta libraries, CDR3 regions were amplified by Arm-PCR using iRepertoire HTBI primers. Gel purification was performed on PCR products prior to sequencing. For the original study's pipeline: Gene usage analysis of CDR3 amino acid clonotypes used the 60 to 75 TRBV and around 14 TRBJ segments found across samples. COPE and FqMerger were used to merge the filtered high-quality paired reads into contigs. BLAST was used to align contigs to the IMGT TRBV, TRBD and TRBJ reference genes, and CDR3 was defined following IMGT. Any clonotype with a frequency above 0.1% was classified as a highly expanded clone. Repertoire diversity was measured by Shannon entropy, and V-J evenness by the Gini coefficient. Clonotypes shared by more than one individual were considered public. TCRdb's own reprocessing of the public reads used fastp at Q25 and MiXCR and kept productive beta chains. Identical CDR3 protein sequences are pooled into one entry, listed with their most common genes and DNA. The V and J calls reflect TCRdb's pipeline rather than the authors' work. A total of 300,000 to 400,000 distinct CDR3 sequences appear in this sample, 15% to 20% of them only once. Roughly 27% of the sample is held by the ten biggest clonotypes.

The time point label corresponds to: persistent/refractory GD, antithyroid drugs over 5 years with positive TRAb. For both TCR sequencing and RNA sequencing, RNA was extracted from PBMCs in TRIzol. The diagnosis of Graves' disease followed American Thyroid Association guidelines. Patients for the study were recruited at an endocrinology department in Xi'an, China. From each patient, approximately 10 milliliters of peripheral blood was collected into an EDTA anticoagulant tube. Ficoll Paque Plus density gradient separation was used to isolate PBMCs, and no further T cell sorting was performed. An Agilent 2100 Bioanalyzer and agarose gel were used to assess RNA quality, and a NanoDrop 2000 was used to measure RNA concentration. Points on this clonotype: This receptor's antigen is unknown. No base qualities exist here, and no much larger clone lies one base off it.

Between the V and J ends, shortened by 0 bases and 7 bases respectively, the junction contains 12 bases. CDR1 and CDR2, looked up from the germline V gene, are SQVTM and ANQGSEA. Reading from cysteine to phenylalanine, the CDR3 counts 14 amino acids. Only the CDR3 region is kept as DNA, spanning 42 bases read in frame from base 1. The receptor's source is a female donor with Graves disease. The chain was built from TRBV29-1 and TRBJ2-2; the D gene identity is not certain. The source was peripheral blood mononuclear cells (PBMCs), collected when the disease was refractory, from a patient treated with antithyroid drugs. The nucleotide sequence is given as TGCAGCGTTGAAGATCGGTCCCAGGACGGGGAGCTGTTTTTT. The encoded protein is CSVEDRSQDGELFF.